The sequence of this TCR beta chain was determined in a study of T cells after yellow fever vaccination. This clonotype was observed a few times. The CDR3 is 13 amino acids. Germline-derived CDR1 and CDR2 are SQVTM and ANQGSEA. V was cut by 4 bases and J by 8 bases, with 15 bases left in between. From the 5' RACE reads, TCRdb called clonotypes with MiXCR, one entry per CDR3 protein. The profile shows around 530,000 distinct CDR3 sequences, about a sixth of them singletons. The TCR originated in a man in his late teens or twenties who received the YFV17D yellow fever vaccine. The input for sequencing was PBMCs, taken about 5 days after the first yellow fever vaccination. The chain recombines TRBV29-1 with TRBJ2-4; D not resolved. The DNA of the CDR3 is TGCAGCGTTGTGTATCCCGGGTTTGACATTCAGTACTTC. Protein: CSVVYPGFDIQYF.